The clone carrying this T cell receptor (beta chain) was picked up one time. Its target is unknown. The V gene's germline CDR1 is SNHLY and CDR2 FYNNEI. Trimming cost V 1 base and J 6 bases, with 4 bases left between them. The CDR3 runs 12 residues. The source of the sample is a study of T cell responses to AZD1222 COVID-19 vaccine. Notes on the study in general: Per reports, nearly half of all spike-specific TCRs target regions that are unmutated in variants.

Some clones are missing from TCRdb's copy, which holds only in-frame ones; the method was immunoSEQ multiplex PCR. The sample has roughly 150,000 clones, about nine tenths seen once. This TCR derives from an adult in good health. The chain has TRBV2 and TRBJ2-1; no clear D. The sample in question was peripheral blood, obtained on day 0 of AZD1222 vaccination. Here the CDR3 reads CASSEDSNEQFF. DNA of the CDR3: TGTGCCAGCAGTGAAGACTCCAATGAGCAGTTCTTC.